A selection of T cell receptor beta chains follows, all from one sample in a study of vaccination effects on CD4 cells after COVID-19. Sequencing used immunoSEQ multiplex PCR; TCRdb keeps in-frame clones, though not all of them. The sample gives tens of thousands of clones, around 72% of which show up once; about 12% is in the top ten. These receptors lack a known antigen. The starting material was CD4+ T cells from PBMCs cultured with HCoV-229E spike peptides, obtained before COVID-19 vaccination. Receptors originate from a human donor who received a COVID-19 vaccine. The conserved cysteine and the conserved F or W are not part of the CDR3 here. A D gene is named only where the DNA matches it firmly.

j_gene,d_gene,v_gene,len,CDR3aa
TRBJ2-5,-,TRBV20-1,11,SASSPGTPRQY
TRBJ2-1,TRBD2,TRBV27,15,ASSLQRTSGNYNEQF
TRBJ2-7,-,TRBV6-5,12,ATRWDLASYEQY
TRBJ1-5,TRBD1,TRBV7-9,12,ASSLGQGGQPQH
TRBJ1-1,-,TRBV11-2,15,ASSFLEWGHMNTEAF
TRBJ2-3,-,TRBV6-2/TRBV6-3,12,ASSPRLGGDTQY
TRBJ1-1,TRBD1,TRBV27,12,ASSLNRGDTEAF
TRBJ1-2,TRBD1,TRBV5-1,14,ASSLGTGATNYGYT
TRBJ1-1,-,TRBV6-5,12,ASSSREGDTEAF
TRBJ2-1,-,TRBV7-9,14,ASTSRGGSSYNEQF
TRBJ1-1,-,TRBV6-2/TRBV6-3,12,ASSYSQPDTEAF
TRBJ2-1,TRBD2,TRBV11-2,15,ASSLTSGGVTYNEQF
TRBJ1-1,-,TRBV18,14,ASSPNFGGMNTEAF
TRBJ2-5,-,TRBV18,10,ASSLYQETQY
TRBJ2-2,-,TRBV30,12,AWSVSPLTGELF
TRBJ1-2,-,TRBV30,13,AWSIQGALPYGYT
TRBJ1-2,-,TRBV6-5,9,ASRVGDGYT
TRBJ1-6,-,TRBV5-1,13,ASSPGGAENSPLH
TRBJ2-7,TRBD1,TRBV3-1/TRBV3-2,13,ASSSSGTGDYEQY
TRBJ2-3,TRBD1,TRBV5-1,13,ASSLAGQSTDTQY
TRBJ2-3,TRBD2,TRBV5-4,14,ASSEQLAGEEDTQY
TRBJ2-5,-,TRBV20-1,13,SASPPDRSQETQY
TRBJ2-1,-,TRBV6-8,15,ASSHPEQGSSYNEQF
TRBJ1-2,-,TRBV12-3/TRBV12-4,10,ASSVWGYGYT
TRBJ1-5,-,TRBV2,10,ASSGPGQPQH
TRBJ1-5,TRBD1,TRBV25-1,13,ASRPGTGDTGPQH
TRBJ2-7,TRBD1,TRBV10-2,12,AIWPGTGTYEQY
TRBJ1-2,TRBD1,TRBV24-1,13,ATSDYSGGNYGYT
TRBJ1-2,-,TRBV7-2,14,ASSEQGTTGFGGYT
TRBJ1-3,TRBD1,TRBV7-9,12,ALGQPSSGNTIY
TRBJ1-3,TRBD1,TRBV5-1,17,ASSLGPGQTRLSGNTIY
TRBJ2-7,TRBD2,TRBV18,12,ASSPGRELYEQY
TRBJ2-1,-,TRBV13,14,ASSSSAWRTYNEQF
TRBJ2-5,-,TRBV2,9,ASSETETQY
TRBJ2-3,TRBD2,TRBV6-4,12,ASSVREGLDTQY
TRBJ1-2,-,TRBV7-9,11,ASSLGENYGYT
TRBJ1-4,-,TRBV20-1,12,SASFAGRNEKLF
TRBJ1-1,-,TRBV7-9,13,ASSLSEQGNTEAF
TRBJ1-2,-,TRBV12-3/TRBV12-4,11,ASSTGHKYGYT
TRBJ1-1,-,TRBV30,10,AWSRLNTEAF
TRBJ2-2,-,TRBV7-9,13,ASSLKTGLAGELF
TRBJ2-3,TRBD2,TRBV5-1,14,ASSFRLAGGTDTQY
TRBJ1-5,TRBD1,TRBV9,13,ASSAPGGASGPQH
TRBJ2-5,-,TRBV2,13,ASSEELGSQETQY
TRBJ2-1,-,TRBV3-1/TRBV3-2,11,ASSQLDYNEQF
TRBJ1-2,-,TRBV3-1/TRBV3-2,13,ASSQVSGSPDGYT
TRBJ2-1,TRBD2,TRBV7-8,13,ASSLATSVYNEQF
TRBJ2-7,-,TRBV18,13,ASSPSGTETGEQY
TRBJ1-4,-,TRBV5-5,13,ASSLVPLANEKLF
TRBJ1-2,-,TRBV24-1,9,ATSGFEGYT
TRBJ1-1,-,TRBV18,14,ASSPYIRGSNTEAF
TRBJ2-3,TRBD2,TRBV19,14,ASSIWVAGGQDTQY
TRBJ2-2,-,TRBV6-6,11,ASNGKYTGELF
TRBJ2-3,-,TRBV10-1,13,ASSAEGRPTDTQY
TRBJ1-2,-,TRBV7-9,13,ASSKEEVSVYGYT